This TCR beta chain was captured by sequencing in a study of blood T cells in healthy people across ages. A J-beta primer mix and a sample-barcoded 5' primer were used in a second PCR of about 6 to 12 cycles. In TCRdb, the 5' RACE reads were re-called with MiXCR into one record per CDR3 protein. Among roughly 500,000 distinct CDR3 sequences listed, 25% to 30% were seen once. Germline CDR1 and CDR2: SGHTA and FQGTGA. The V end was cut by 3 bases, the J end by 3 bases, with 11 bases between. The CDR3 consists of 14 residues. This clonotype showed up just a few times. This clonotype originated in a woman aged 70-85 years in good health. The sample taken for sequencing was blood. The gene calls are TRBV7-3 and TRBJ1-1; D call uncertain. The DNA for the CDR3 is TGTGCCAGCAGCTTCGGAGGGCCCTACACTGAAGCTTTCTTT. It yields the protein CASSFGGPYTEAFF.